These T cell receptor beta chains were read from a single sample in a study of T cell responses to AZD1222 COVID-19 vaccine. Only in-frame clones appear in the TCRdb table, and some are missing; sequencing was by immunoSEQ multiplex PCR. The sample comprises some 190,000 clones, about nine tenths of which are singletons, and less than 2.5% rests with the top ten. This specimen was peripheral blood, taken 28 days after the second AZD1222 dose. The receptors shown here come from an adult who received the AZD1222 COVID-19 vaccine. Both conserved end residues are part of each CDR3. Fields, in order: D gene, J gene, V gene, clone size, CDR3 protein, CDR3 DNA. The D gene is left open where the match is weak. Expanded clones are given a class, and other clones once, few, many or no size at all.

TRBD1	TRBJ1-2	TRBV7-2	NA	CASSSTGYGGYTF	TGTGCCAGCAGCTCGACAGGGTATGGTGGCTACACCTTC
NA	TRBJ1-2	TRBV28	NA	CASSPYPKGNYGYTF	TGTGCCAGCAGTCCCTACCCGAAGGGTAACTATGGCTACACCTTC
TRBD2	TRBJ2-7	TRBV14	NA	CASSQQGLAGREQYF	TGTGCCAGCAGCCAACAGGGACTAGCGGGAAGGGAGCAGTACTTC
NA	TRBJ1-2	TRBV7-9	NA	CASSSSGGGSANYGYTF	TGTGCCAGCAGCTCCTCGGGGGGAGGGTCGGCTAACTATGGCTACACCTTC
TRBD1	TRBJ2-7	TRBV19	NA	CASSLPWDRGHEQYF	TGTGCCAGTAGTCTCCCCTGGGACAGGGGCCACGAGCAGTACTTC
TRBD1	TRBJ2-2	TRBV5-4	NA	CASSRDRGAGELFF	TGTGCCAGCAGTCGGGACAGGGGGGCCGGGGAGCTGTTTTTT
NA	TRBJ2-5	TRBV10-1	NA	CASRGTETQYF	TGCGCCAGCAGAGGGACCGAGACCCAGTACTTC
NA	TRBJ1-6	TRBV27	NA	CASRPPGGRSPLHF	TGTGCCAGCAGACCGCCCGGGGGGCGCTCACCCCTCCACTTT
NA	TRBJ1-2	TRBV5-1	NA	CASSFVLTGTPYGYTF	TGCGCCAGCAGCTTTGTTTTGACGGGGACGCCCTATGGCTACACCTTC
TRBD1	TRBJ2-7	TRBV6-1	NA	CASSDRRFGDRGIEQYF	TGTGCCAGCAGTGATAGGAGGTTCGGGGACAGGGGAATCGAGCAGTACTTC
TRBD2	TRBJ2-7	TRBV3-1/TRBV3-2	NA	CASSQDPSSGVHYEQYF	TGTGCCAGCAGCCAAGACCCCTCGAGCGGGGTTCACTACGAGCAGTACTTC
NA	TRBJ2-7	TRBV3-1/TRBV3-2	NA	CASSQEMVGGNEQYF	TGTGCCAGCAGCCAAGAAATGGTAGGGGGGAACGAGCAGTACTTC
TRBD1	TRBJ1-5	TRBV6-4	NA	CASSDPDRARSNQPQHF	TGTGCCAGCAGTGACCCCGACAGGGCACGTAGCAATCAGCCCCAGCATTTT
NA	TRBJ2-1	TRBV7-8	once	CASSLAANNEQFF	TGTGCCAGCAGCTTAGCCGCTAACAATGAGCAGTTCTTC
TRBD1	TRBJ1-5	TRBV7-9	NA	CASSRTGDQPQHF	TGTGCCAGCAGTCGAACAGGGGACCAGCCCCAGCATTTT
NA	TRBJ2-1	TRBV7-3	NA	CASSLMVSSYNEQFF	TGTGCCAGCAGCTTAATGGTATCCTCCTACAATGAGCAGTTCTTC
NA	TRBJ1-1	TRBV7-2	NA	CASSPSRVRAFF	TGTGCCAGCAGCCCCAGTAGGGTCCGAGCTTTCTTT
NA	TRBJ1-6	TRBV10-3	NA	CASQGTPDSPLHF	TGTGCCTCGCAGGGGACCCCGGATTCACCCCTCCACTTT
TRBD1	TRBJ1-5	TRBV18	NA	CASSPSGQGASQPQHF	TGTGCCAGCTCACCATCTGGACAGGGGGCAAGTCAGCCCCAGCATTTT
TRBD1	TRBJ2-7	TRBV18	NA	CASSGGTGGSYEQYF	TGTGCCAGCTCAGGAGGGACAGGGGGGTCCTACGAGCAGTACTTC
NA	TRBJ1-2	TRBV11-2	NA	CASSLVQTGNYGYTF	TGTGCCAGCAGCTTAGTCCAAACAGGAAACTATGGCTACACCTTC
TRBD2	TRBJ2-3	TRBV20-1	NA	CSASSSAAGGTDTQYF	TGCAGTGCTAGTTCTTCTGCAGCGGGGGGCACAGATACGCAGTATTTT
NA	TRBJ1-4	TRBV14	NA	CASSQFPGLANEKLFF	TGTGCCAGCAGCCAATTCCCAGGGTTGGCTAATGAAAAACTGTTTTTT
TRBD2	TRBJ2-1	TRBV7-2	NA	CASSVLAGNSYNEQFF	TGTGCCAGCAGCGTGTTAGCGGGGAACTCCTACAATGAGCAGTTCTTC
NA	TRBJ1-2	TRBV28	NA	CASSLSDRSQGYTF	TGTGCCAGCAGTTTATCAGACAGGTCGCAGGGCTACACCTTC
NA	TRBJ2-2	TRBV10-3	NA	CAISERGGQMTGELFF	TGTGCCATCAGTGAGAGGGGGGGACAGATGACCGGGGAGCTGTTTTTT
TRBD1	TRBJ1-4	TRBV7-9	few	CASSLAGQGVREKLFF	TGTGCCAGCAGCTTAGCGGGACAGGGAGTCCGAGAAAAACTGTTTTTT
NA	TRBJ2-3	TRBV25-1	NA	CASSELGPLDTQYF	TGTGCCAGCAGTGAATTAGGGCCCCTGGATACGCAGTATTTT
TRBD1	TRBJ1-1	TRBV7-9	NA	CASSLEPDRLKAFF	TGTGCCAGCAGCTTAGAACCGGACAGGCTAAAAGCTTTCTTT
NA	TRBJ2-2	TRBV7-9	NA	CASSLVLANTGELFF	TGTGCCAGCAGCTTAGTTCTAGCGAACACCGGGGAGCTGTTTTTT
NA	TRBJ2-3	TRBV20-1	NA	CSASQRREGTGQRGTIRRDTQYF	TGCAGTGCTAGTCAGCGCCGGGAGGGGACAGGTCAAAGAGGGACTATCCGCAGGGATACGCAGTATTTT
NA	TRBJ2-5	TRBV10-2	NA	CAGSPEQGGKETQYF	TGCGCCGGCAGTCCGGAACAGGGCGGGAAAGAGACCCAGTACTTC
TRBD1	TRBJ2-1	TRBV7-6	NA	CASSLDGTGSVEQFF	TGTGCCAGCAGCTTAGATGGGACAGGGTCCGTTGAGCAGTTCTTC
TRBD2	TRBJ2-7	TRBV10-3	NA	CAISEGGREDYEQYF	TGTGCCATCAGTGAGGGAGGGCGGGAGGACTACGAGCAGTACTTC
NA	TRBJ1-5	TRBV4-1	NA	CASSQDRRTWDQPQHF	TGCGCCAGCAGCCAAGATCGGAGGACATGGGATCAGCCCCAGCATTTT
TRBD1	TRBJ2-7	TRBV2	NA	CASAFRTGGSNEQYF	TGTGCCAGCGCCTTCCGGACAGGGGGGAGCAACGAGCAGTACTTC
TRBD2	TRBJ2-5	TRBV19	NA	CASSIRGVETQYF	TGTGCCAGTAGTATACGGGGGGTAGAGACCCAGTACTTC
NA	TRBJ2-7	TRBV27	NA	CASSPGGTTYEQYF	TGTGCCAGCAGTCCCGGGGGTACCACCTACGAGCAGTACTTC
TRBD2	TRBJ2-3	TRBV5-6	NA	CASSLVGSGGANTQYF	TGTGCCAGCAGCTTGGTGGGTAGCGGGGGGGCAAATACGCAGTATTTT
TRBD2	TRBJ2-5	TRBV7-2	NA	CASSPTVPGTSGAGTQYF	TGTGCCAGCAGCCCTACCGTGCCCGGGACTAGCGGGGCAGGGACCCAGTACTTC
TRBD2	TRBJ2-1	TRBV2	NA	CATPKVTGGRSYNEQFF	TGTGCCACCCCGAAAGTAACGGGAGGACGGTCCTACAATGAGCAGTTCTTC
NA	TRBJ2-1	TRBV28	NA	CASIPRRYNEQFF	TGTGCCAGCATCCCGCGTCGTTACAATGAGCAGTTCTTC
NA	TRBJ1-2	TRBV4-3	NA	CASSQEQNYGYTF	TGCGCCAGCAGCCAAGAACAAAACTATGGCTACACCTTC
NA	TRBJ1-3	TRBV6-5	NA	CASGRGNSGNTIYF	TGTGCCAGCGGAAGAGGGAACTCTGGAAACACCATATATTTT
TRBD1	TRBJ1-5	TRBV18	NA	CASSLGQGHQPQHF	TGTGCCAGCTCCCTGGGACAGGGACATCAGCCCCAGCATTTT